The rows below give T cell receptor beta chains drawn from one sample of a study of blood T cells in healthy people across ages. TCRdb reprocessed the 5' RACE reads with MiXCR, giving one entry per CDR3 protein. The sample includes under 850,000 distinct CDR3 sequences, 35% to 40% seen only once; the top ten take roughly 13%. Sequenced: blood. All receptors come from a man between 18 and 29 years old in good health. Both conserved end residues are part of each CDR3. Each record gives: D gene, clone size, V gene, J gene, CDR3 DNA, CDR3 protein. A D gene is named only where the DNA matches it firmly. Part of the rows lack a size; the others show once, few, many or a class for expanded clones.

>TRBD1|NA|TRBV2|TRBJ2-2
TGTGCCAGCGGGGGGACAGGGGGGACCGGGGGGCTGTTTTTT
CASGGTGGTGGLFF
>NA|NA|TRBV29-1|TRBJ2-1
TGCAGCGTTCGCACTTGGAATGAGCAGTTCTTC
CSVRTWNEQFF
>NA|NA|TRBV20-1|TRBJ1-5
TGCAGTGCTGGAGATCCGAGGCAGGGGAATCAGCCCCAGCATTTT
CSAGDPRQGNQPQHF
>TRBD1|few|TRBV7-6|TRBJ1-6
TGTGCCAGCAGCTTAGCGTCAGCAGGGGGATTGAATTCACCCCTCCACTTT
CASSLASAGGLNSPLHF
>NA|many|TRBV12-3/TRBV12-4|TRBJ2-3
TGTGCCAGCAGTTTACAGAGGAATACGCAGTATTTT
CASSLQRNTQYF
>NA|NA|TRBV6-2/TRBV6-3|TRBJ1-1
TGTGCCAGCAGTTACGCTAATTTGGAAACTGAAGCTTTCTTT
CASSYANLETEAFF
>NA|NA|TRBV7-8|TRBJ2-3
TGTGCCAGCAGATCCCGCCCTAGCGACGGGATCACGCAGTATTTT
CASRSRPSDGITQYF
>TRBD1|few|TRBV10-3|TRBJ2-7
TGTGCCATCAGTGTTGAAAGGGACAGCTCCTACGAGCAGTACTTC
CAISVERDSSYEQYF
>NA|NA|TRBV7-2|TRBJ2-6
TGTGCCAGCAGCTTAGTTCGCAGCCAAGGGAGCTCTGGGGCCAACGTCCTGACTTTC
CASSLVRSQGSSGANVLTF
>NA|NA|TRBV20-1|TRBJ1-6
TGCAGCGCCAGGCGATACAGCGATTCACCCCTCCACTTT
CSARRYSDSPLHF
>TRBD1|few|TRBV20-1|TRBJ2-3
TGCAGTGCTAGGAGCCGCACACAGGGGACAGATACGCAGTATTTT
CSARSRTQGTDTQYF
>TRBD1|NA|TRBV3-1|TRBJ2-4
TGTGCCAGCAGCCAGTGGGACAGGGCGGAATCAAACATTCAGTACTTC
CASSQWDRAESNIQYF
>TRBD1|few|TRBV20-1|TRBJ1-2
TGCAGAGGAAATCAGGGGGCGGAGGGAGGCTACACCTTC
CRGNQGAEGGYTF
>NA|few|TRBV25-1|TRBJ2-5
TGTGCCAGCAGTGAATATCGGCAATTGGAGACCCAGTACTTC
CASSEYRQLETQYF
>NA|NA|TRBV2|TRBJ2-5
TGTGCCAGCCCTACCAGGAATGAGCAGTACTTC
CASPTRNEQYF
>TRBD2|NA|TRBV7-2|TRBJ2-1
TGTGCCAGCAGCTCAATGGGTGGGGGGGCCTACAATGAGCAGTTCTTC
CASSSMGGGAYNEQFF
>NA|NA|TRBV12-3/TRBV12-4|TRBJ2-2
TGTGCCAGCAGTCAGACGGCCACCGGGGAGCTGTTTTTT
CASSQTATGELFF
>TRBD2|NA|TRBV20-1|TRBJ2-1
TGCAGTGCTAGCGGGGGGGCCTCGATTAATGGGCAGTTCTTC
CSASGGASINGQFF
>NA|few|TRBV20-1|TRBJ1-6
TGCAGTGCTAAGGCCGACAATAAGGGGTCACCCCTCCACTTT
CSAKADNKGSPLHF
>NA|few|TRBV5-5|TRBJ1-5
TGTGCCAGCAGCTCGGACAATCAGCCCCAGCATTTT
CASSSDNQPQHF
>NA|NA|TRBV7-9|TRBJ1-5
TGTGCCAGCAGCTTTGAGGGGTATTGGCAGCCCCAGCATTTT
CASSFEGYWQPQHF
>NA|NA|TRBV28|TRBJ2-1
TGTGCCAGCAGGCGGCACAGCCAATACAATGAGCAGTTCTTC
CASRRHSQYNEQFF
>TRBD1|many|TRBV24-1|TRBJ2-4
TGTGCCACCAGTGATTCCGGGACAGGGGGCGCGAACATTCAGTACTTC
CATSDSGTGGANIQYF
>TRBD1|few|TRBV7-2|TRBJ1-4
TGTGCCAGCAGCCAGGACAGGGCGAATGAAAAACTGTTTTTT
CASSQDRANEKLFF
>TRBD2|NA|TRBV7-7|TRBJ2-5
TGTGCTAGCAGCTTGGAGCCGGGGGGGCTGTATGAGCAGTACTTC
CASSLEPGGLYEQYF
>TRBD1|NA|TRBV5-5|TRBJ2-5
TGTGCCAGCAGCTTGGATGGGGACAGGGTAAATGAGCAGTACTTC
CASSLDGDRVNEQYF
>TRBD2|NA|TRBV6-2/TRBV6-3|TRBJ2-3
TGTGCCAGCAGTTACGGGACTAGCGACGGCACAGATACGCAGTATTTT
CASSYGTSDGTDTQYF
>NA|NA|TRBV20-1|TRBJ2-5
TGCAGTGCTAGAGGCCTTTCGTCGGTCCAAGAGACCCAGTACTTC
CSARGLSSVQETQYF
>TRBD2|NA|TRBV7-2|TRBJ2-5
TGTGCCAGCAGCACCACTAGCGGGGGGGCCGAAGAGACCCAGTACTTC
CASSTTSGGAEETQYF
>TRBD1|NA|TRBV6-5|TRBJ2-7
TGTGCCAGCAGTTTAGGACAGGGATCAATCCACGAGCAGTACTTC
CASSLGQGSIHEQYF
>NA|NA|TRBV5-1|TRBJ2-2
TGCGCCAGCAGCCGGACAAACACCGGGGAGCTGTTTTTT
CASSRTNTGELFF
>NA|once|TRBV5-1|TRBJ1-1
TGCCCCAGCAGCGTGGACCGGAACACTGAAGCTTTCTTT
CPSSVDRNTEAFF
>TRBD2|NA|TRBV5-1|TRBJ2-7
TGCGCCAGCAGCGAACTAGCGGGCAACGACGAGCAGTACTTC
CASSELAGNDEQYF
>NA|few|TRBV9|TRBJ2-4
TGTGCCAGCAGCGGGGCCGCCCACAATGAGCAGTACTTC
CASSGAAHNEQYF
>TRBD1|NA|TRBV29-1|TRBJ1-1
TGCAGCGCCCTGGACAGGGGAGGTGAAGCTTTCTTT
CSALDRGGEAFF
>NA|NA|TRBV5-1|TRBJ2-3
TGCGCCAGCAGCTTGGACCAGCGAGAAGGTACGCAGTATTTT
CASSLDQREGTQYF
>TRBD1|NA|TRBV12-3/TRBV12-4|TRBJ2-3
TGTGCCAGCAGTCCTAGACAGGGCTACACAGATACGCAGTATTTT
CASSPRQGYTDTQYF
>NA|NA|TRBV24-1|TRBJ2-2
TGTGCCACCAGTGGCCAAGGAGCCAAGGGCCGTCCGGAGGATTCCAACACCGGGGAGCTGTTTTTT
CATSGQGAKGRPEDSNTGELFF
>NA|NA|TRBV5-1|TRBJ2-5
TGCGCCAGCGGAAAACAGGAATACAATGAGCAGTACTTC
CASGKQEYNEQYF
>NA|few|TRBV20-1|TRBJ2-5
TGCAGTGCTGAGCCCAAACTAGCCCTCCAAGAGACCCAGTACTTC
CSAEPKLALQETQYF
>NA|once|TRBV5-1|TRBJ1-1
TGCGCCAGCAGCTTGGCCGTGGTCGGGACTGAAGCTTTCTTT
CASSLAVVGTEAFF
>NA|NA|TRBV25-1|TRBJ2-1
TGTGCCAGCAGTGAATGGCAGGGGGGGGCAAATGAGCAGTTCTTC
CASSEWQGGANEQFF
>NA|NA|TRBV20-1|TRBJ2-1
TGCAGTGCTAGAGGTCACAGGGACCACAATGAGCAGTTCTTC
CSARGHRDHNEQFF
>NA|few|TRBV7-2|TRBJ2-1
TGTGCCAGCAGCCCCGACGATGCCCCCCGAGGGCAGTTCTTC
CASSPDDAPRGQFF
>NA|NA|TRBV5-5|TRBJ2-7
TGTGCCGGCAGCATCAGTCCGGGATCGAGGGAATACGAGCAGTACTTC
CAGSISPGSREYEQYF
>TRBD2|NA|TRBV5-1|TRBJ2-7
TGCGCCAGCAGTTCGAGCGGGGGGACCCGCAATGAGCAGTACTTC
CASSSSGGTRNEQYF
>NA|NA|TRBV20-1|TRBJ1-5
TGCAGTGCTAGGGGGGAAGCGGATCAGCCCCAGCATTTT
CSARGEADQPQHF
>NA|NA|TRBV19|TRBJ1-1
TGTGCCAGTAGTATCCCCAAAGTGGCATACACTGAAGCTTTCTTT
CASSIPKVAYTEAFF
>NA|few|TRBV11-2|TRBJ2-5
TGTGCCAGCAGCTTATCGGTCATGGATTGGCAGGGGCGGGAGACCCAGTACTTC
CASSLSVMDWQGRETQYF
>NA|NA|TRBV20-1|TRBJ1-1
TGCAGTGCTAGAGGGGCAGGGAACACTGAAGCTTTCTTT
CSARGAGNTEAFF
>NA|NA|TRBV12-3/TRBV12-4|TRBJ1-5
TGTGCCAGCAGTTTTTCAGGGAGTCAGCCCCAGCATTTT
CASSFSGSQPQHF
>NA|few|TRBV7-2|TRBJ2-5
TGTGCCAGCAGCTTAGGTGGACCCAGGACCCAGTACTTC
CASSLGGPRTQYF